The 29 T cell receptor beta chains below were found in one sample sequenced in a study of shared clonotypes between healthy human individuals. Libraries were prepared by immunoSEQ multiplex PCR; TCRdb keeps only in-frame clonotypes and omits some of them. The profile shows about 79,000 clones, 50% to 70% of them singletons. Sequenced: memory CD8+ T cells sorted from blood. The subset here: CD45RO+ cells pooled with CCR7-negative TemRA cells. All receptors derive from a man aged 25-45 years in good health.

This clone has more than one count but fewer than ten. The chain couples TRBV7-8 to TRBJ2-2, with 7 bases aligning to TRBD2. The CDR3 length is 15 residues. Trimming cost V 2 bases and J 1 base; bases outside gene matches: 1. Germline values: CDR1 SGHVS, CDR2 FQNEAQ. CDR3 amino acids: CASSLSSGNTGELFF. CDR3 nucleotide sequence: TGTGCCAGCAGCTTATCTAGCGGGAACACCGGGGAGCTGTTTTTT.

The V call is TRBV11-1, the J call TRBJ2-7; TRBD2 aligns across 8 bases. The CDR3 spans 16 residues. Trimming cost V 5 bases and J 0 bases; bases outside gene matches: 9. CDR1 SGHAT and CDR2 FQDESV come from the germline V gene (reference sequence). The chain's CDR3 is CASSNTSGLVSYEQYF. The CDR3 coding sequence is TGTGCCAGCAGCAACACCTCGGGACTAGTCTCCTACGAGCAGTACTTC.

There are a few counts of this clone. The genes are TRBV7-8 and TRBJ2-1; D uncertain. The CDR3 totals 11 residues. Germline CDR1 SGHVS, CDR2 FQNEAQ. The germline V and J ends were trimmed by 4 bases and 8 bases, with 6 bases remaining between them. The CDR3 protein is CASSWVDEQFF. CDR3 DNA: TGTGCCAGCAGCTGGGTAGATGAGCAGTTCTTC.

This clone was found a few times. The genes are TRBV4-1 and TRBJ2-2, with D tentatively TRBD1 (6 bases). The CDR3 loop spans 16 amino acids. Germline V gene lookup returns CDR1 MGHRA and CDR2 YSYEKL. Between the trimmed V and J ends, which lost 0 bases and 7 bases, there was a span of 15 bases. The CDR3 DNA is TGCGCCAGCAGCCAAGATCGGGAAACGACAGGCGGGGAGCTGTTTTTT. It specifies CASSQDRETTGGELFF.

The gene calls are TRBV4-3 and TRBJ2-2; D gene unclear. The germline CDR1 and CDR2 sequences are LGHNA and YSLEER. V gave up 5 bases and J gave up 2 bases, with 9 bases separating them. The CDR3 is 14 residues long. CDR3 residues: CASSMTRNTGELFF. The CDR3 DNA reads TGCGCCAGCAGCATGACTCGAAACACCGGGGAGCTGTTTTTT.

V is TRBV4-2 and J is TRBJ2-3; 10 nucleotides line up with TRBD2. The germline CDR1 and CDR2 sequences are LGHNA and YNFKEQ. This CDR3 comprises 16 residues. J lost 8 bases, V lost 0 bases, and 8 bases had no gene match. In DNA form, the CDR3 reads TGTGCCAGCAGCCAAGATGCCCAGCGGGAGGGCGGTACGCAGTATTTT. Amino acids: CASSQDAQREGGTQYF.

This clone was observed a handful of times. A far larger clone is just one base off, so this is likely a read error. The chain combines TRBV28 with TRBJ2-1; no reliable D call. CDR3 length: 11 amino acids. The germline V gene has CDR1 MDHEN and CDR2 SYDVKM. V was cut by 1 base and J by 10 bases, with 5 bases left in between. Here the CDR3 DNA reads TGTGCCAGCAGTTTATACTACGAGCAGTTCTTC. It codes for CASSLYYEQFF.

The chain combines TRBV5-6 with TRBJ1-3, with D hard to call. This CDR3 is built from 17 residues. Germline CDR1 and CDR2: SGHDT and YYEEEE. The V gene lost 4 bases and the J gene lost 0 bases, with 17 bases spanning the gap. CDR3 sequence reads: CASSLDAGHFSGNTIYF. CDR3 DNA sequence: TGTGCCAGCAGCCTTGACGCGGGCCACTTCTCTGGAAACACCATATATTTT.

Ten or more counts support this clone. DNA of the CDR3: TGTGCCAGCAGCTCCGACAGAATCCAAGAGACCCAGTACTTC. It specifies CASSSDRIQETQYF. The rearrangement joins TRBV7-6 to TRBJ2-5, with a possible D match to TRBD1 (5 bases). The CDR3 spans 14 residues. CDR1 is SGHVS, CDR2 FNYEAQ, per germline. Trimming stripped 4 bases from V and 1 base from J, with 10 bases between.

The chain joins TRBV6-6 to TRBJ1-2; D is uncertain. The germline gives CDR1 MNHNY, CDR2 SVGAGI (reference sequence). The CDR3 is 13 amino acids. Trimming cost V 5 bases and J 7 bases, with 14 bases left between them. For the CDR3, the DNA is TGTGCCAGCAGTCACCGGAGGGATTTTGGCTACACCTTC. Amino acids: CASSHRRDFGYTF.

This chain joins TRBV14 and TRBJ1-4; a possible D gene is TRBD1 (5 bases). V was trimmed by 1 base and J by 9 bases, leaving 15 bases between them. CDR3 length: 15 residues. Germline CDR1 and CDR2: SGHDN and FVKESK. The CDR3 reads CASSQAEGRRKKLFF. The CDR3, as DNA: TGTGCCAGCAGCCAAGCGGAGGGACGGAGGAAAAAACTGTTTTTT.

The table lists this clone with a few counts. The V call is TRBV7-3, the J call TRBJ2-6; a weak D match, TRBD2 (5 bases). CDR3 size: 15 residues. Trimming removed 2 bases at V and 0 bases at J, with 5 bases between. Germline CDR1 and CDR2: SGHTA and FQGTGA. The CDR3 DNA reads TGTGCCAGCAGCTTAGAGGGCTCTGGGGCCAACGTCCTGACTTTC. Protein product: CASSLEGSGANVLTF.

This clone was detected many times. The genes are TRBV7-9 and TRBJ2-7, with TRBD2 identical over 7 bases. CDR1 SEHNR and CDR2 FQNEAQ come from the germline V gene (reference sequence). This CDR3 has 14 residues. V was clipped by 0 bases and J by 2 bases; unmatched bases: 1. CDR3 amino acids: CASSLALAAYEQYF. CDR3 in DNA: TGTGCCAGCAGCTTAGCGCTAGCGGCCTACGAGCAGTACTTC.

The chain combines TRBV28 with TRBJ2-1; 12 nucleotides match TRBD2. The V segment lost 6 bases and the J segment 6 bases; nucleotides outside the gene matches: 12. The CDR3 length is 17 residues. Germline V gene lookup returns CDR1 MDHEN and CDR2 SYDVKM. The CDR3 nucleotides read TGTGCCAGCAGGACCCTCTCTAGCGGGAGGGATTTCAATGAGCAGTTCTTC. Translation gives CASRTLSSGRDFNEQFF. Complete variable domain (other parts from reference TRBV28 and TRBJ2-1): DVKVTQSSRYLVKRTGEKVFLECVQDMDHENMFWYRQDPGLGLRLIYFSYDVKMKEKGDIPEGYSVSREKKERFSLILESASTNQTSMYLCASRTLSSGRDFNEQFFGPGTRLTVL.

The rearrangement links TRBV2 to TRBJ2-7; 8 bases align to TRBD2. CDR1 and CDR2 from the germline V gene are SNHLY and FYNNEI. V lost 4 bases, J lost 5 bases, and 7 bases stayed unmatched. The CDR3 covers 14 residues. The chain's CDR3 is CASSGAGVGHEQYF. CDR3 DNA: TGTGCCAGCAGTGGAGCGGGAGTAGGTCACGAGCAGTACTTC.

This chain joins TRBV15 and TRBJ1-2, with TRBD1 matching 8 bases. CDR3 length equals 16 residues. The junction had 9 bases not matched to a gene; V was cut back by 0 bases and J by 6 bases. Germline V lookup: CDR1 LNHNV, CDR2 YYDKDF (reference sequence). As DNA, the CDR3 is TGTGCCACCAGCAGAGAGATGTGGGCAGGGGGCGATGGCTACACCTTC. It is translated as CATSREMWAGGDGYTF.

The chain links TRBV4-2 to TRBJ2-7; TRBD2 agrees at 8 bases. Germline V gives CDR1 LGHNA, CDR2 YNFKEQ. V shed 0 bases, J shed 6 bases, and the junction held 16 bases outside the gene matches. This CDR3 has 18 amino acids. Written as DNA, the CDR3 is TGTGCCAGCAGCCAAGATCCTGGCATGGCCAGCGGGAGAGGCGAGCAGTACTTC. Protein sequence: CASSQDPGMASGRGEQYF.

The chain carries TRBV15 and TRBJ2-2, with D perhaps matching TRBD1 or TRBD2 (6 bases each). This CDR3 is 19 amino acids long. Trimming removed 0 bases from V and 5 bases from J, with 22 bases in between. Germline loops: CDR1 LNHNV, CDR2 YYDKDF (reference sequence). The CDR3 DNA reads TGTGCCACCAGCAGAGAACCCCTCGTAGCAGGGGAGGTAACCGGGGAGCTGTTTTTT. Translated, it gives CATSREPLVAGEVTGELFF.

The chain carries TRBV6-5 and TRBJ2-2; D is unresolved. Trimming left V 6 bases short and J 3 bases short, with 5 bases between. The CDR3 is 12 residues long. Per the germline V gene, CDR1 is MNHEY and CDR2 is SVGAGI. The CDR3: CASSRHTGELFF. DNA of the CDR3: TGTGCCAGCAGCCGACACACCGGGGAGCTGTTTTTT.

The rearrangement uses TRBV28 and TRBJ2-7, with D possibly TRBD1 on 5 matching bases. Trimming removed 4 bases from V and 7 bases from J, with 11 bases in between. This CDR3 has 12 amino acids. Germline V CDR1 and CDR2: MDHEN, SYDVKM. The CDR3 loop reads CASSSLNREQYF. The CDR3 DNA follows: TGTGCCAGCAGTTCGTTAAACAGGGAGCAGTACTTC.

The CDR3 reads CASSLEGRGDEQYF. DNA for the CDR3: TGCGCCAGCAGCTTGGAAGGCAGGGGTGACGAGCAGTACTTC. The chain has TRBV5-1 and TRBJ2-7; tentative D call: TRBD1 (6 bases). The V end lost 0 bases, the J end lost 5 bases, and 12 bases lay between the germline ends. Germline V CDR1 and CDR2: SGHRS, YFSETQ. The CDR3 contains 14 residues. The whole variable domain, remainder taken from reference TRBV5-1 and TRBJ2-7, is KAGVTQTPRYLIKTRGQQVTLSCSPISGHRSVSWYQQTPGQGLQFLFEYFSETQRNKGNFPGRFSGRQFSNSRSEMNVSTLELGDSALYLCASSLEGRGDEQYFGPGTRLTVT.

The J gene is TRBJ1-3, the V gene TRBV5-1, with 7 bases lining up with TRBD1. The V and J ends lost 5 bases and 2 bases, in that order; junction bases with no gene match: 4. The CDR3 length is 14 residues. CDR1 is SGHRS and CDR2 is YFSETQ in the germline V gene. This CDR3 is CASRRDSAGNTIYF. In DNA, the CDR3 is TGCGCCAGCAGACGGGACAGTGCTGGAAACACCATATATTTT.

The chain has TRBV18 and TRBJ2-1; D remains unclear. The CDR3 loop spans 13 amino acids. The germline V gene has CDR1 KGHSH and CDR2 LQKENI. V lost 6 bases and J 3 bases, leaving 9 bases between the germline ends. The CDR3 DNA reads TGTGCCAGCTCTGGAAATCGCTACAATGAGCAGTTCTTC. It codes for CASSGNRYNEQFF.

The chain recombines TRBV18 with TRBJ2-7, with 7 bases identical to TRBD1. Germline-derived CDR1 and CDR2 are KGHSH and LQKENI. The CDR3 covers 13 residues. J lost 2 bases, V lost 4 bases, and 2 bases had no gene match. The CDR3 DNA follows: TGTGCCAGCTCACGGGACAGCACCTACGAGCAGTACTTC. Translating it yields CASSRDSTYEQYF. The complete variable domain, with remaining parts taken from reference TRBV18 and TRBJ2-7, reads NAGVMQNPRHLVRRRGQEARLRCSPMKGHSHVYWYRQLPEEGLKFMVYLQKENIIDESGMPKERFSAEFPKEGPSILRIQQVVRGDSAAYFCASSRDSTYEQYFGPGTRLTVT.

The sample holds one count of this clone. The rearrangement links TRBV13 to TRBJ2-1; D tentatively fits TRBD1 or TRBD2 (5 bases each). V lost 5 bases, J lost 4 bases, and 18 bases lay in between. The germline CDR1 and CDR2 sequences are PRHDT and FYEKMQ (reference sequence). CDR3 size: 16 residues. CDR3 residues: CASSHRGQQLYNEQFF. The CDR3 nucleotides are TGTGCCAGCAGCCATCGGGGCCAACAACTTTACAATGAGCAGTTCTTC.

The chain is built from TRBV5-4 and TRBJ1-1; no firm D call. The CDR3 consists of 13 residues. V was clipped by 1 base and J by 1 base, with 5 bases between them. Per germline, CDR1 SGHNT and CDR2 YYREEE (reference sequence). The CDR3 nucleotides read TGTGCCAGCAGCTTGACGGCGAACACTGAAGCTTTCTTT. Its protein is CASSLTANTEAFF.

The table lists this clone with many counts. The V gene is TRBV6-6, the J gene TRBJ1-2, with 7 bases aligning to TRBD1. Trimming removed 6 bases from V and 6 bases from J; junction bases left unmatched: 16. Germline V lookup: CDR1 MNHNY, CDR2 SVGAGI (reference sequence). This CDR3 is 16 amino acids long. CDR3 protein: CASSRGLEGWEDGYTF. The CDR3 DNA reads TGTGCCAGCAGCAGGGGGTTAGAAGGTTGGGAGGATGGCTACACCTTC.

The genes are TRBV7-2 and TRBJ2-1; a weak D match, TRBD1 (6 bases). Germline CDR1 and CDR2: SGHTA and FQGNSA. Trimming cost V 0 bases and J 4 bases, with 10 bases left between them. The CDR3 has 15 residues. DNA of the CDR3: TGTGCCAGCAGCTTAGCTAGGGGGAAATACAATGAGCAGTTCTTC. Translated, it gives CASSLARGKYNEQFF.

The rearrangement uses TRBV11-2 and TRBJ2-7; TRBD1 agrees at 8 bases. There are 15 residues in the CDR3. Germline V lookup: CDR1 SGHAT, CDR2 FQNNGV. The V and J ends lost 2 bases and 3 bases, in that order; junction bases with no gene match: 6. The CDR3 here is CASSLPGQGGYEQYF. For the CDR3, the DNA is TGTGCCAGCAGCTTACCAGGACAGGGCGGCTACGAGCAGTACTTC.